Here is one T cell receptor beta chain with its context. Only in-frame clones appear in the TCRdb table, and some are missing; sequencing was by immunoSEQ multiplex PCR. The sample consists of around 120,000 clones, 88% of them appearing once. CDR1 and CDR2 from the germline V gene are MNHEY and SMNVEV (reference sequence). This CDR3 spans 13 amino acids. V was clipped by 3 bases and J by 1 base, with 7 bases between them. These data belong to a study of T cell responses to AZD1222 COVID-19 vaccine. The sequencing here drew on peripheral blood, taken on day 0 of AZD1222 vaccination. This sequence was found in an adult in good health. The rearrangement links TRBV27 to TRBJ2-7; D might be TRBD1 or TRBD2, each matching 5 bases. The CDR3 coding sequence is TGTGCCAGCAGTTTTGGGGGATCCTACGAGCAGTACTTC. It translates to CASSFGGSYEQYF.